This T cell receptor beta chain emerged from a study of T cells after yellow fever vaccination. Study as a whole: Where fractions had low cell numbers, libraries were prepared from them with the SMART-Seq v4 Ultra Low Input RNA kit.

Whole-study findings and limits: Researchers cautioned that FACS-sorted repertoires could harbor abundant clonotypes contaminating from the bulk population. Most primary-vaccination clones recurred post-booster (about 96% CD4, roughly 91% CD8).

The sample holds many counts of this clonotype. Its matching antigen is unknown. TCR cDNA was made by 5'RACE template switching, adding a universal primer site and UMIs. MiXCR, applied by TCRdb to the 5' RACE reads, yields one record per CDR3 protein. Of hundreds of thousands of distinct CDR3 sequences in the sample, about 3.5% were seen once. The V gene lost 7 bases and the J gene lost 3 bases, with 9 bases spanning the gap. The CDR3 covers 13 residues. Germline CDR1 reads MNHNY; CDR2 reads SVGAGI (reference sequence). The chain has TRBV6-6 and TRBJ1-4; TRBD1 might be the D (5 bases). The sequence came from a young man who received the YFV17D yellow fever vaccine. This specimen consisted of PBMCs, obtained on the day of the yellow fever booster vaccination. CDR3: CASNPGSNEKLFF. CDR3 DNA: TGTGCCAGCAACCCAGGGTCTAATGAAAAACTGTTTTTT.